The 16 T cell receptor beta chains given below trace back to one sample, sequenced in a study of regulatory T cells in long-lasting Graves disease. The time point is: newly diagnosed GD, antithyroid drugs for less than 3 months. After RNA was extracted from PBMCs, the TCR library was made from it. Arm-PCR with iRepertoire HTBI primers amplified the CDR3 regions for these TCR beta libraries. TCRdb analysed the multiplex PCR reads with MiXCR anew, one entry per CDR3 protein. This sample has around 250,000 distinct CDR3 sequences, with about 19% found just once. This material consisted of peripheral blood mononuclear cells (PBMCs), taken at new diagnosis, from a patient treated with antithyroid drugs. The receptors were sampled from a female donor with Graves disease.

This clonotype was counted ten times or more. This chain links TRBV4-3 with TRBJ2-7; perhaps TRBD2 as D (5 bases). Trimming cost V 0 bases and J 4 bases, with 7 bases left between them. This CDR3 has 13 residues. Germline CDR1 and CDR2: LGHNA and YSLEER. CDR3 in amino acids: CASSQERGYEQYF. CDR3 coding DNA: TGCGCCAGCAGCCAAGAACGGGGATACGAGCAGTACTTC.

This clonotype was observed a handful of times. The chain has TRBV18 and TRBJ1-5; TRBD1 agrees at 8 bases. The V segment lost 3 bases and the J segment 7 bases; nucleotides outside the gene matches: 17. The CDR3 runs 18 residues. The germline CDR1 and CDR2 sequences are KGHSH and LQKENI. CDR3 protein: CASSPMSNIQGGGQPQHF. The CDR3 DNA is TGTGCCAGCTCACCGATGTCGAATATACAGGGGGGAGGGCAGCCCCAGCATTTT.

This clonotype was seen ten or more times. The J gene is TRBJ1-3, the V gene TRBV12-3 or TRBV12-4; the D is unclear. The CDR3 has 14 amino acids. Trimming removed 7 bases at V and 0 bases at J, with 10 bases between. For the CDR3, the DNA is TGTGCCAGCACCGTCGCCCTCTCTGGAAACACCATATATTTT. It yields the protein CASTVALSGNTIYF.

The V and J genes are TRBV5-1 and TRBJ2-3; D call uncertain. The length of the CDR3 is 13 residues. Deletions cut 2 bases from V and 5 bases from J, with 9 bases between. Germline V gene data show CDR1 as SGHRS and CDR2 as YFSETQ. The DNA for the CDR3 is TGCGCCAGCAGCTTACAGTTGCAAGATACGCAGTATTTT. As protein: CASSLQLQDTQYF.

CDR3 loop: CASSPRTSVSGNTIYF. The DNA of the CDR3 is TGTGCCAGCAGCCCTCGGACATCTGTCTCTGGAAACACCATATATTTT. V and J are TRBV11-2 and TRBJ1-3, with a possible D match to TRBD1 (5 bases). V gave up 5 bases and J gave up 0 bases, with 14 bases separating them. Germline-derived CDR1 and CDR2 are SGHAT and FQNNGV. The CDR3 covers 16 residues.

Regarding this clonotype: This sequence is one base from a far larger clone and is likely a read error. The chain employs TRBV5-1 and TRBJ2-5, with 8 bases matching TRBD2. Germline CDR1 SGHRS, CDR2 YFSETQ. J gave up 11 bases and V 6 bases, and 21 bases lay outside the gene matches. The CDR3 spans 16 residues. The CDR3 is CASTAGGGSSYNEQYF. The DNA of the CDR3 is TGCGCCAGCACCGCTGGCGGGGGGTCCTCCTACAATGAGCAGTACTTC. Combining the CDR3 with reference TRBV5-1 and TRBJ2-5 gives the whole variable domain KAGVTQTPRYLIKTRGQQVTLSCSPISGHRSVSWYQQTPGQGLQFLFEYFSETQRNKGNFPGRFSGRQFSNSRSEMNVSTLELGDSALYLCASTAGGGSSYNEQYFGPGTRLLVL.

This clonotype has at least ten counts. The chain combines TRBV5-4 with TRBJ2-1; D possibly uses TRBD1 or TRBD2 (6 bases each). Germline CDR1 SGHNT, CDR2 YYREEE (reference sequence). Between the trimmed V and J ends, which lost 5 bases and 8 bases, there was a span of 14 bases. The CDR3 is 13 residues long. The CDR3 loop reads CASSSRGGDEQFF. DNA of the CDR3: TGTGCCAGCAGTAGCAGGGGAGGCGATGAGCAGTTCTTC.

In its sample, this clonotype was seen once. CDR3 nucleotides: TGTGCCAGCATCCAAATGGGGGACAATGAGCAGTTCTTC. Translated, it gives CASIQMGDNEQFF. The chain recombines TRBV7-9 with TRBJ2-1; either TRBD1 or TRBD2 may fit D (5 bases each). Trimming pared 7 bases from V and 5 bases from J, leaving 12 bases between. The CDR3 loop spans 13 amino acids. CDR1 is SEHNR, CDR2 FQNEAQ, per germline (reference sequence).

This clonotype was observed at least ten times. The chain couples TRBV5-1 to TRBJ1-2; D ambiguous. V was cut by 3 bases and J by 1 base, with 10 bases left in between. The CDR3 is made up of 14 amino acids. CDR1 SGHRS and CDR2 YFSETQ come from the germline V gene. CDR3 in amino acids: CASSSHINNYGYTF. The CDR3 bases are TGCGCCAGCAGCTCTCACATTAATAACTATGGCTACACCTTC.

This clonotype came up many times. This chain uses TRBV2 with TRBJ2-5; D is possibly TRBD1 or TRBD2 (5 bases each). Trimming shortened V by 7 bases and J by 3 bases, and 12 bases separated the two germline ends. Per the germline V gene, CDR1 is SNHLY and CDR2 is FYNNEI. The CDR3 has 13 residues. CDR3 protein: CASNEGREETQYF. The CDR3 DNA is TGTGCCAGCAACGAGGGCAGGGAAGAGACCCAGTACTTC.

The V and J genes are TRBV6-5 and TRBJ1-2, with 9 bases fitting TRBD1. CDR1 and CDR2 from the germline V gene are MNHEY and SVGAGI. V was clipped by 2 bases and J by 7 bases; unmatched bases: 8. The CDR3 length is 15 residues. CDR3 coding DNA: TGTGCCAGCAGTTACGACCTACAGGGGGCGGGTGGCTACACCTTC. Protein product: CASSYDLQGAGGYTF.

J is TRBJ2-7 and V is TRBV5-1, with 10 bases that match TRBD2. V gave up 4 bases and J gave up 6 bases; unmatched junction bases: 4. The CDR3 is 13 residues long. CDR1 is SGHRS, CDR2 YFSETQ, per germline. CDR3 loop: CASSTRLAGEQYF. DNA for the CDR3: TGCGCCAGCAGCACCAGACTAGCGGGCGAGCAGTACTTC.

This rearrangement joins TRBV6-1 to TRBJ1-4, with TRBD1 identical over 7 bases. The J call may be faulty, since TRBJ1-6 better matches the DNA end. Germline V gene lookup returns CDR1 MNHNS and CDR2 SASEGT. The CDR3 sequence is 15 residues long. The CDR3 is CASSQGGSHNSPLHF. The DNA for the CDR3 is TGTGCCAGCAGCCAGGGGGGTTCCCATAATTCACCCCTCCACTTT.

The chain combines TRBV15 with TRBJ2-6; D gene uncertain. V lost 1 base to trimming and J lost 0 bases, with 4 bases between them. This CDR3 is built from 15 residues. Germline values: CDR1 LNHNV, CDR2 YYDKDF (reference sequence). The CDR3 coding sequence is TGTGCCACCAGCAGAGGGGTCTCTGGGGCCAACGTCCTGACTTTC. This sequence encodes CATSRGVSGANVLTF.

Here the CDR3 reads CASSPTGRTITGELFF. The CDR3 region has the DNA TGTGCCAGCTCACCAACGGGACGGACGATCACCGGGGAGCTGTTTTTT. This chain joins TRBV18 and TRBJ2-2, with D perhaps being TRBD1 or TRBD2 (5 bases each). V shed 2 bases and J shed 4 bases, with 14 bases lying between them. From germline, CDR1 is KGHSH and CDR2 LQKENI. This CDR3 comprises 16 residues.

This clonotype was recorded a few times. V usage is TRBV19 and J usage is TRBJ1-3; a possible D gene is TRBD1 (5 bases). Germline-derived CDR1 and CDR2 are LNHDA and SQIVND (reference sequence). The CDR3 is made up of 16 amino acids. V gave up 0 bases and J gave up 5 bases, with 14 bases separating them. The CDR3 region has the DNA TGTGCCAGTAGTATAGAACCTGGGGCTGGAAGAAACACCATATATTTT. Residues: CASSIEPGAGRNTIYF.